This T cell receptor (beta chain) appears in the sequencing data of a study of immune evolution from preneoplasia to lung adenocarcinoma listed by TCRdb under 2021. Background for the entire study: HLA loss of heterozygosity was seen in around 7.3%, 15% and 36% of AIS, MIA and ADC lesions, and in no AAH lesions. The study profiled immune contexture across lung adenocarcinoma precursors and invasive adenocarcinoma using immune gene expression, TCR sequencing and multiplex immunofluorescence. Resected precursor lesions (AAH, AIS, MIA) and invasive adenocarcinomas were compared with paired morphologically normal lung tissue. The sample size depended on which specimens were available, not on a prior power calculation. The immune data were combined with whole exome sequencing and methylation data from the same cohort of nodules. The overall cohort was made up of around 50 patients with pulmonary nodules who had surgical resection. TCR sequencing data came from approximately 51 patients. It was reported in the study that 100 to 110 samples were used for TCR sequencing. POLYSOLVER was used to infer class I HLA alleles from exome data, and LOHHLA was used to detect allele-specific HLA loss.

TCR beta CDR3 regions were sequenced from DNA using the immunoSEQ hsTCRbeta Kit. On the study's bioinformatics: TCR sequencing data were analysed with the ImmunoSEQ Analyzer. T cell clonality was calculated on productive rearrangements as 1 minus Pielou's evenness. To measure T cell diversity, the inverse Simpson index was applied to productive templates. T cell density was TCR beta template counts normalized to usable DNA, estimated by amplifying and sequencing housekeeping genes. Two-sided Kruskal-Wallis tests were used to compare TCR metrics across histologic stages. The immuneACCESS repertoire file appears here via TCRdb, limited to in-frame rearrangements. These files lack a portion of the clones; in checked studies, under half of the deficit traces to unresolved V genes, and the cause of the others is not known. V, J and clone size were drawn from that table, and D and trimming were deduced from the DNA. The sample table contains 3,500 to 4,000 clones; only one count was recorded for 70% to 75% of them. Of the sample, approximately 18% falls within the top ten clones.

Points the paper makes about the study in general: The findings reflected association rather than direct causation, and larger cohorts with long-term follow-up and longitudinal biopsies were considered necessary. Because all patients came from Japan and China, whether the findings apply to Western populations was uncertain. KRAS-mutant nodules showed the highest T cell clonality compared with EGFR-mutant or double wild-type lesions. The highest top T cell clone frequencies were observed in normal lung, and a progressive decrease in top T cell clone frequencies appeared to occur from AAH through AIS, MIA and invasive adenocarcinoma. Clonality was highest in normal lung, while later-stage lesions appeared to show lower clonality but higher T cell density and diversity.

The patients had resection in Japan or China between the mid-2010s and the late 2010s. Two lung cancer pathologists independently confirmed the histologic diagnosis of each case on H&E slides. Macro-dissection after pathologic assessment enriched premalignant or tumor cells for nucleic acid extraction. DNA was isolated from FFPE tissue using the AllPrep DNA/RNA FFPE Kit. The CDR3, cysteine through phenylalanine, is 11 amino acids long. Only the CDR3 DNA is retained, 33 bases long and in frame from the first base. V is pared back by 11 bases and J by 2 bases, with 9 bases lying between the germline termini. For CDR1 and CDR2, the germline V gene lists SGHAT and FQNNGV. Comment on this clone: Its cognate antigen has yet to be identified. Nothing much larger sits one base from this clone, and base qualities are not available.

This sequence uses TRBV11-2 and TRBJ2-5, with the D segment identity uncertain. The sample consisted of FFPE minimally invasive lung adenocarcinoma tissue. Reading the label with the study, this specimen's cell subset or site is: micro-invasive lung adenocarcinoma (MIA). This receptor was identified in a person between 55 and 80 years old with lung adenocarcinoma. The CDR3 reads CASQAQETQYF. The base sequence is TGTGCCTCCCAGGCTCAAGAGACCCAGTACTTC.